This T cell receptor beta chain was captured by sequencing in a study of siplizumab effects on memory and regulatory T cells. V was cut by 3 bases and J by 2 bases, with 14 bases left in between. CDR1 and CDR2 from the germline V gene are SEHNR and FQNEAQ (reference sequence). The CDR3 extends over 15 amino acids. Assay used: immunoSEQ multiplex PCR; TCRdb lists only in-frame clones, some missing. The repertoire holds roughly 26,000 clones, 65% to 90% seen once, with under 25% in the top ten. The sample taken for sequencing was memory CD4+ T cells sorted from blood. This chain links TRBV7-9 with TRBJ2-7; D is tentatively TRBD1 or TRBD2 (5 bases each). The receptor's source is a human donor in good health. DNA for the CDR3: TGTGCCAGCAGCTTCCACCGGGACCCAACCTACGAGCAGTACTTC. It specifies CASSFHRDPTYEQYF.